The 13 T cell receptor beta chains in this list originate from one sample, sequenced in a study of beta chain features in type 1 diabetes. Study-level points and caveats: TCRB CDR3 length was moderately but significantly reduced in all four CD4+ subsets of Type 1 diabetes patients.

What these receptors recognize is not known. Every isolated RNA sample was fully reverse transcribed, so sequencing captured expressed TCRB transcripts. Method: immunoSEQ multiplex PCR; TCRdb's copy keeps in-frame clones and lacks some. The data contain 200,000 to 300,000 clones, around 9.9% of them seen just once; the ten biggest clones take up 0.017%. Input material: naive CD4+ T cells from blood. The receptors were gathered from a man younger than 40 with type 1 diabetes.

This clone has just a few counts. The chain combines TRBV19 with TRBJ2-7; TRBD2 is a possible D gene (6 bases). The CDR3 consists of 14 residues. The germline gives CDR1 LNHDA, CDR2 SQIVND (reference sequence). V shed 7 bases and J shed 2 bases, with 15 bases lying between them. CDR3 sequence reads: CASTRGAEAYEQYF. The DNA for the CDR3 is TGTGCCAGTACGCGGGGCGCGGAGGCCTACGAGCAGTACTTC.

This clone was counted a few times. J is TRBJ2-2 and V is TRBV28; 7 bases agree with TRBD1. CDR1 is MDHEN and CDR2 is SYDVKM in the germline V gene. The length of the CDR3 is 14 residues. V lost 6 bases to trimming and J lost 1 base; unmatched junction nucleotides: 2. CDR3 bases: TGTGCCAGCAGAAGGACAGGGAACACCGGGGAGCTGTTTTTT. Translating it yields CASRRTGNTGELFF.

In its sample, this clone was seen a few times. This chain uses TRBV28 with TRBJ2-7; 10 bases fit TRBD1. V was pared by 6 bases and J by 5 bases, with 7 bases of the junction left unmatched. In germline, CDR1 is MDHEN, CDR2 SYDVKM. CDR3 size: 14 residues. The CDR3 is CASRSTGGWHEQYF. The CDR3 DNA reads as TGTGCCAGCAGATCGACAGGGGGCTGGCACGAGCAGTACTTC.

V gene TRBV7-2 combines with J gene TRBJ2-3; D gene uncertain. Trimming took off 0 bases at V and 0 bases at J, with 7 bases between the two ends. CDR3 size: 15 residues. Germline CDR1 SGHTA, CDR2 FQGNSA. Here the CDR3 DNA reads TGTGCCAGCAGCTTAGCGCTAGTCAGCACAGATACGCAGTATTTT. Protein sequence: CASSLALVSTDTQYF.

This clone was counted between two and nine times. The V and J genes are TRBV27 and TRBJ2-3, with 10 nucleotides matching TRBD2. Trimming took 3 bases from V and 1 from J; bases not matched to a gene: 1. In germline, CDR1 is MNHEY, CDR2 SMNVEV (reference sequence). The CDR3 sequence is 15 residues long. The CDR3, as DNA: TGTGCCAGCAGTTTTGGGACTAGCGGCACAGATACGCAGTATTTT. It encodes CASSFGTSGTDTQYF.

The table lists this clone with a few counts. The chain has TRBV10-3 and TRBJ2-7, with 9 bases identical to TRBD1. This CDR3 is built from 15 residues. Germline V CDR1 and CDR2: ENHRY, SYGVKD. Trimming cost V 1 base and J 4 bases; bases outside gene matches: 5. The CDR3 is CAISELRTGVYEQYF. In DNA, the CDR3 is TGTGCCATCAGTGAGTTGAGGACAGGGGTTTACGAGCAGTACTTC.

In its sample, this clone was seen a few times. V is TRBV4-3 and J is TRBJ2-3; 10 bases are shared with TRBD1. J lost 6 bases, V lost 1 base, and 10 bases had no gene match. The CDR3 is 17 residues long. Germline CDR1 is LGHNA and CDR2 is YSLEER. CDR3 loop: CASSQGGTGATPDTQYF. The CDR3 coding sequence is TGCGCCAGCAGCCAAGGGGGGACAGGGGCGACCCCCGATACGCAGTATTTT.

The table lists this clone with a few counts. The chain recombines TRBV9 with TRBJ2-1; 9 bases fit TRBD2. The junction had 6 bases not matched to a gene; V was cut back by 0 bases and J by 8 bases. Germline V gives CDR1 SGDLS, CDR2 YYNGEE. This CDR3 spans 15 amino acids. This chain's CDR3 is CASSVGSGGRDEQFF. DNA of the CDR3: TGTGCCAGCAGCGTAGGGAGCGGGGGGCGGGATGAGCAGTTCTTC.

This clone has a handful of counts. The genes are TRBV29-1 and TRBJ1-2; 7 bases match TRBD1. V lost 4 bases, J lost 0 bases, and 2 bases stayed unmatched. This CDR3 has 13 amino acids. CDR1 and CDR2 (germline): SQVTM, ANQGSEA. Here the CDR3 reads CSVGDRSNYGYTF. The CDR3 DNA follows: TGCAGCGTTGGGGACAGATCTAACTATGGCTACACCTTC.

The CDR3 DNA reads TGTGCCAGCCGATCTCCGGGACAGGGGAACAACGAGCAGTACTTC. It translates to CASRSPGQGNNEQYF. The genes are TRBV7-9 and TRBJ2-7; 10 bases map to TRBD1. With 8 bases clipped from V and 5 bases from J, the junction kept 12 bases outside the gene matches. Germline CDR1 reads SEHNR; CDR2 reads FQNEAQ (reference sequence). The CDR3 loop spans 15 amino acids.

In its sample, this clone was seen a few times. This chain links TRBV6-5 with TRBJ2-7; no clear D gene. V was shortened by 6 bases and J by 4 bases, with 16 bases between the two germline ends. The CDR3 is made up of 14 amino acids. Germline CDR1 and CDR2: MNHEY and SVGAGI. The CDR3 reads CASRSETLFYEQYF. In DNA form, the CDR3 reads TGTGCCAGCAGGTCGGAGACCCTTTTTTACGAGCAGTACTTC.

The rearrangement uses TRBV9 and TRBJ2-5; 9 nucleotides match TRBD1. Trimming at V came to 4 bases and at J to 4 bases, leaving 2 bases not matched to a gene. In germline, CDR1 is SGDLS, CDR2 YYNGEE. CDR3 size: 13 residues. As DNA, the CDR3 is TGTGCCAGCAGCCCGACAGGGGGAGAGACCCAGTACTTC. Translated: CASSPTGGETQYF.

The chain joins TRBV5-1 to TRBJ1-2; 10 bases match TRBD1. V shed 0 bases, J shed 3 bases, and the junction held 2 bases outside the gene matches. The CDR3 spans 15 residues. Looked up from germline, CDR1 is SGHRS and CDR2 is YFSETQ. The CDR3 DNA reads as TGCGCCAGCAGCTTGGCGACAGGGGGCGACTATGGCTACACCTTC. This encodes CASSLATGGDYGYTF.